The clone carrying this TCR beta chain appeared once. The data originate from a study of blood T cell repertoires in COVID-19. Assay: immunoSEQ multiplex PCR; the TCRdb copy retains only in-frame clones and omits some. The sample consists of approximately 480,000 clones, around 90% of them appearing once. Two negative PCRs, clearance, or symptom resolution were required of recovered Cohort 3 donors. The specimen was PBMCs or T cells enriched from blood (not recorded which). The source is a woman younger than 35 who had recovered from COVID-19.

This CDR3 reads CASSPTGVGTEAFF. CDR3 nucleotides: TGTGCCAGCAGCCCCACAGGGGTAGGGACTGAAGCTTTCTTT. The chain carries TRBV3-1 (or the pseudogene TRBV3-2) and TRBJ1-1; 7 bases match TRBD1. This CDR3 is 14 amino acids long. Trimming at V came to 4 bases and at J to 5 bases, leaving 7 bases not matched to a gene. Germline V gene sequence: CDR1 LGHDT, CDR2 YNNKEL (reference sequence).